This TCR beta chain was recovered during a study of radiotherapy plus CTLA-4 blockade in lung cancer. Study results and caveats: Dynamics of early blood T cell clones, together with interferon-beta, were reportedly the best predictors of response. Tumor-derived TCR clones expanded in blood after radiotherapy plus ipilimumab.

Trimming took 0 bases from V and 7 from J; bases not matched to a gene: 4. Germline CDR1 SGDLS, CDR2 YYNGEE. The CDR3 covers 14 residues. Patients with chemo-refractory metastatic non-small-cell lung cancer received focal radiation plus CTLA-4 blockade with ipilimumab. Notes on this clone: Its target is not known. Within the sample, other DNA sequences also encode this same CDR3.

The assay was immunoSEQ multiplex PCR, and TCRdb's table has in-frame clones only and misses some. The sample includes 30,000 to 40,000 clones, 60% to 75% of them seen just once. The TCR originated in a human donor with non-small cell lung cancer who had stable disease on radiotherapy plus ipilimumab. The chain links TRBV9 to TRBJ2-1; 7 positions match TRBD2. Sample: peripheral blood, taken from a patient treated with radiotherapy plus ipilimumab. The CDR3 coding sequence is TGTGCCAGCAGCGTAGGTCCGGGGGGAAATGAGCAGTTCTTC. Its translation: CASSVGPGGNEQFF. Based on the CDR3 plus reference TRBV9 and TRBJ2-1, the full variable domain is DSGVTQTPKHLITATGQRVTLRCSPRSGDLSVYWYQQSLDQGLQFLIQYYNGEERAKGNILERFSAQQFPDLHSELNLSSLELGDSALYFCASSVGPGGNEQFFGPGTRLTVL.